This T cell receptor beta chain was recovered during a study of blood T cell repertoires in COVID-19. Per the study methods: Amplifying reference gene primers gave estimates of nucleated cell counts. TCRdb keeps only in-frame clones here, not all; method: immunoSEQ multiplex PCR. V and J calls and clone size are given by that table; D and trimming were obtained from the DNA. The sample lists 200,000 to 300,000 clones; 80% to 90% were seen once. Clinical histories supplied by participants themselves formed the basis of cohort assignment. The TCR sequence derives from a woman in her 30s who had recovered from COVID-19. The specimen sequenced was PBMCs or T cells enriched from blood (not recorded which).

CDR3 sequence reads: CASSISAGGPAYEQYF. CDR3 DNA sequence: TGTGCCAGTAGTATCTCGGCGGGAGGGCCGGCCTACGAGCAGTACTTC. The rearrangement uses TRBV19 and TRBJ2-7, with 9 bases fitting TRBD2. Germline V lookup: CDR1 LNHDA, CDR2 SQIVND (reference sequence). The CDR3 covers 16 residues. V lost 3 bases, J lost 2 bases, and 8 bases stayed unmatched.